This TCR beta chain was documented in a study of blood T cell repertoires in COVID-19. Study as a whole: Samples came from the United States, Italy and Spain, spanning acute and convalescent COVID-19.

With 7 bases clipped from V and 4 bases from J, the junction kept 13 bases outside the gene matches. CDR3 length equals 16 residues. CDR1 is LNHDA, CDR2 SQIVND, per germline (reference sequence). Study processing details: By means of reference gene primer amplification, nucleated cell counts were estimated. Generated by immunoSEQ multiplex PCR, the TCRdb table keeps only in-frame clones and is missing some. The D gene and trimming were derived from the DNA, and the V and J assignments and clone size from that table. The table has 450,000 or so clones, around 90% seen once. This receptor was identified in a man in his late teens or twenties with COVID-19, enrolled during active disease. The sample taken for sequencing was peripheral blood. The chain uses TRBV19 and TRBJ1-5; TRBD1 matches 7 bases. The CDR3 protein is CASNPGGGQRNQPQHF. Written as DNA, the CDR3 is TGTGCCAGTAACCCGGGGGGGGGACAGAGAAATCAGCCCCAGCATTTT.